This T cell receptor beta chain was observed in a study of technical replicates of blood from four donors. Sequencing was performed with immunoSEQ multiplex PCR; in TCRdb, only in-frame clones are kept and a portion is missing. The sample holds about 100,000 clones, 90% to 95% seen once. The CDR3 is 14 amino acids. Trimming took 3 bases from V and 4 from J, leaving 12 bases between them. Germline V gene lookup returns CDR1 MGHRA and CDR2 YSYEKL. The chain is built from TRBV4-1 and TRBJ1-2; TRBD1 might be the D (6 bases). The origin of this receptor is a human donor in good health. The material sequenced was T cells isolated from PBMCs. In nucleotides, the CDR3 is TGCGCCAGCAGCCACCCAGGGGCGGGCTATGGCTACACCTTC. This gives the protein CASSHPGAGYGYTF.